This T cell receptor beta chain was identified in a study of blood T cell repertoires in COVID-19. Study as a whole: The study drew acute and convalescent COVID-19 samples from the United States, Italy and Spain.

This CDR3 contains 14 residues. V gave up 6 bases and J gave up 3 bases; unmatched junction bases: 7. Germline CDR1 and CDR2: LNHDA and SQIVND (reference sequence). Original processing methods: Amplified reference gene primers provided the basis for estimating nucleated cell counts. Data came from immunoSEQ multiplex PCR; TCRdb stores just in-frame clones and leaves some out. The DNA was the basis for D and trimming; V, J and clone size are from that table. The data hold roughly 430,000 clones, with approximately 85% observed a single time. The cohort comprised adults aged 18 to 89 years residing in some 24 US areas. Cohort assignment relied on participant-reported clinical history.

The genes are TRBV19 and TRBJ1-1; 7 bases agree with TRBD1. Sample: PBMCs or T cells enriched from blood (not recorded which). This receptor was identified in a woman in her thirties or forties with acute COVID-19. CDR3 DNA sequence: TGTGCCAGTAGCCCCAGGACAGGAGACACTGAAGCTTTCTTT. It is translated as CASSPRTGDTEAFF.